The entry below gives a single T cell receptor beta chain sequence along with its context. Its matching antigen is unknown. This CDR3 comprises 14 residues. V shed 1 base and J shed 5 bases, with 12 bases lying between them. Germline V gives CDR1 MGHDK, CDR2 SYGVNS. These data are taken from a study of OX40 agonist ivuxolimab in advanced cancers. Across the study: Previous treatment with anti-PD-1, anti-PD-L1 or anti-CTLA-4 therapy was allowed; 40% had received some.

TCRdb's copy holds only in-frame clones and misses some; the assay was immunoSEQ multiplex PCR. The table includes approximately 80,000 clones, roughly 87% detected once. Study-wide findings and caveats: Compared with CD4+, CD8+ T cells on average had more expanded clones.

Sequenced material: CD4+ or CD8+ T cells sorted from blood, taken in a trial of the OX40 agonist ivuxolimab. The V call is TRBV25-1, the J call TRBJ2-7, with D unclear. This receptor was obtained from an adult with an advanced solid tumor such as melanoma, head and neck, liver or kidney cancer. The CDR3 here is CASSESPPGNEQYF. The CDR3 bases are TGTGCCAGCAGTGAATCCCCACCCGGAAACGAGCAGTACTTC.